This is a list of T cell receptor beta chains from one sample in a study of Ad26.COV2.S vaccination and SARS-CoV-2 variants. TCRdb keeps only in-frame clones here, not all; method: immunoSEQ multiplex PCR. The repertoire consists of a few hundred thousand clones, with 83% occurring once and the leading ten covering 7.4%. Source: peripheral blood, taken in a trial of Ad26.COV2.S vaccine versus placebo. These receptors originate from a person aged 18 to 59 who received the Ad26.COV2.S COVID-19 vaccine or a placebo. Both conserved end residues are part of each CDR3.

>TRBV9
CASSAGGGYTF
>TRBV5-1
CASSWGTSNEQFF
>TRBV4-1
CASSQGQPGRLYEQYF
>TRBV19
CASIVVGPSNTEAFF
>TRBV4-1
CASSTRLAGGTGELFF
>TRBV11-2
CASSWVRGEETQYF
>TRBV29-1
CSVEDPLAPLTGDTDTQYF
>TRBV19
CASSSGANVLTF
>TRBV27
CASSSSRTSGRWADTQYF
>TRBV13
CASSSGSVANYGYTF
>TRBV10-2
CASSEIGAGTQYF
>TRBV7-9
CASVRTGDHPPGANVLTF
>TRBV11-3
CASSPQGGELFF
>TRBV12-5
CASAEQVLSSYNSPLHF
>TRBV15
CATSRTSGGADTQYF
>TRBV5-1
CASSLSAGYDGYTF
>TRBV5-1
CASSLFTGEENTIYF
>TRBV5-1
CASSLGLAGGVYNEQFF
>TRBV11-3
CASSARSSYNEQFF
>TRBV5-4
CASSPPYNNEQFF
>TRBV25-1
CASSRGTDTQYF
>TRBV9
CASSANPLGDSPLHF
>TRBV12-5
CASGGTGTSSYEQYF
>TRBV27
CASRTRGGGTEAFF
>TRBV5-1
CASSFGGVVNNEQFF
>TRBV4-1
CASSQLQGPYEQYF
>TRBV11-1
CASSRGPMNTGELFF
>TRBV6-2/TRBV6-3
CASSYMRGGGQPQHF
>TRBV7-2
CASSPNIGELFF
>TRBV9
CASGTGGGGQPQHF
>TRBV4-1
CASSQPGQGNQPQHF
>TRBV10-2
CASFTGTSGGAGTDTQYF
>TRBV10-3
CATGQGINEQFF
>TRBV19
CASSPRAPTGGLNYGYTF
>TRBV27
CASSPRTGSANEQFF
>TRBV15
CATSRPMNTEAFF
>TRBV3-1/TRBV3-2
CASSLSLGTNEQFF
>TRBV10-1
CASSGTSGETQYF
>TRBV6-2/TRBV6-3
CASSRSSGGYEQYF
>TRBV5-4
CASSSPFGGRYNEQFF
>TRBV7-2
CASSSFATTDTQYF
>TRBV5-1
CASSLGVSGGADETQYF
>TRBV12-3/TRBV12-4
CASSLLDYNEQFF
>TRBV5-4
CASSTDRTEAFF
>TRBV27
CASSSWPYNEQFF
>TRBV25-1
CASSEQGRSETQYF
>TRBV10-1
CASSETGISEAFF
>TRBV11-2
CASSLTDALYGYTF